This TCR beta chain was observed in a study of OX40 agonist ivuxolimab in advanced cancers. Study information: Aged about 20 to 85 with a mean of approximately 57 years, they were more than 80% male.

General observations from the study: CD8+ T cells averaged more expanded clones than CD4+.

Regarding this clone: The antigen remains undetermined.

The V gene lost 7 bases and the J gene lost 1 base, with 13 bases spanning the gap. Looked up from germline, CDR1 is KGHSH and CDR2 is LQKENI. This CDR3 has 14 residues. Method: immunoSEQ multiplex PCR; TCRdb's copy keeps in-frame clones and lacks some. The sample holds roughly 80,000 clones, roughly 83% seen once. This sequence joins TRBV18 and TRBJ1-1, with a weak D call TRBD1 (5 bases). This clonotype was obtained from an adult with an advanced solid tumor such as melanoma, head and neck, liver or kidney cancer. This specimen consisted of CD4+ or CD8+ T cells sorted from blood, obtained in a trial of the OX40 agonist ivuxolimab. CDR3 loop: CASCRDRKNTEAFF. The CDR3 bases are TGTGCCAGCTGCCGGGACCGTAAGAACACTGAAGCTTTCTTT.